Listed below are T cell receptor beta chains from one sample, sequenced in a study of monozygotic twins with inflammatory bowel disease. TCRdb re-called the 5' RACE reads; one entry per CDR3 protein, DNA not given. The specimen's table records some 160,000 distinct CDR3 sequences. Material: blood. These receptors were collected from a human donor with ulcerative colitis or Crohn's disease, or a healthy co-twin of an affected twin (not recorded which). Both conserved end residues are part of each CDR3.

>TRBJ2-3|TRBV7-2
CASSSRVAGTTDTQYF
>TRBJ1-6|TRBV7-9
CASSQGSVSPLHF
>TRBJ2-5|TRBV7-9
CASSLASLETQYF
>TRBJ1-4|TRBV20-1
CSATQVATNEKLFF
>TRBJ1-2|TRBV12-3/TRBV12-4
CASSRGQGMQGYTF
>TRBJ1-5|TRBV4-2
CASSQGNRVDQPQHF
>TRBJ1-1|TRBV5-1
CASSLGDISGTEAFF
>TRBJ2-3|TRBV6-5
CASSYWREGGADTQYF
>TRBJ2-1|TRBV9
CASTPQDRGYNEQFF
>TRBJ2-3|TRBV15
CATSSRITDTQYF
>TRBJ1-1|TRBV20-1
CSAPGGGWNTEAFF
>TRBJ1-1|TRBV19
CASSIGMNTEAFF
>TRBJ1-1|TRBV14
CASTKQGATEAFF
>TRBJ1-5|TRBV20-1
CSAQTGIYSNQPQHF
>TRBJ1-1|TRBV20-1
CSSFFPGAPTEAFF
>TRBJ2-7|TRBV28
CASRAPGLTAYEQYF
>TRBJ1-2|TRBV14
CASSQGVGTYGYTF
>TRBJ2-1|TRBV5-1
CASSLVYNEQFF
>TRBJ2-5|TRBV29-1
CSVDTPETQYF
>TRBJ1-2|TRBV6-2/TRBV6-3
CASSSTGSGGYTF
>TRBJ2-7|TRBV20-1
CSASWQISYEQYF
>TRBJ1-1|TRBV19
CASSNRERTEAFF
>TRBJ1-5|TRBV28
CASRRGQGYQPQHF
>TRBJ1-1|TRBV5-1
CASSLTRGGLNTEAFF
>TRBJ1-6|TRBV18
CASSPPNSPLHF
>TRBJ2-3|TRBV30
CAWRKEAGAPGGTDTQYF
>TRBJ1-3|TRBV12-3/TRBV12-4
CASSPGHQENTIYF
>TRBJ1-5|TRBV2
CASSETGGAQHF
>TRBJ1-5|TRBV12-3/TRBV12-4
CASSLVGGGGPQHF